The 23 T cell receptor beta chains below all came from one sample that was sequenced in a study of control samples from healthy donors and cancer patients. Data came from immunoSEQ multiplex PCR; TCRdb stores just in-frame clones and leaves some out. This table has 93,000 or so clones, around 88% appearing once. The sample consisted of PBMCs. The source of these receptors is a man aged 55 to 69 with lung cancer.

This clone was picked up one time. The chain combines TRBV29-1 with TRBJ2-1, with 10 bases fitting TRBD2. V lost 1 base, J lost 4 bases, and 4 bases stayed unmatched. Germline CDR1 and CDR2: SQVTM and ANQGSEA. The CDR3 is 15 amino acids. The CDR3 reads CSVEGLAGVYNEQFF. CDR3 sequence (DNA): TGCAGCGTTGAAGGGCTAGCGGGGGTTTACAATGAGCAGTTCTTC.

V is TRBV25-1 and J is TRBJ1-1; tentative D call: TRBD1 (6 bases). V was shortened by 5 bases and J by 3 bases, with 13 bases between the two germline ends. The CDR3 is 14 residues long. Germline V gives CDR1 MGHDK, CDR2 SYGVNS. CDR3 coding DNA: TGTGCCAGCAGTCCGGGGGGCTTTGACACTGAAGCTTTCTTT. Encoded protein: CASSPGGFDTEAFF.

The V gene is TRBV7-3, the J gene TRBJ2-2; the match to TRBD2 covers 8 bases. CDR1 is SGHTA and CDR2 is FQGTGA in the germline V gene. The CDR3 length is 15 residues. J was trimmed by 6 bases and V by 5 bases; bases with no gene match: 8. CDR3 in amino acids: CASSPGGPAPGELFF. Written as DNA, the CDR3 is TGTGCCAGCAGCCCGGGGGGGCCGGCACCCGGGGAGCTGTTTTTT.

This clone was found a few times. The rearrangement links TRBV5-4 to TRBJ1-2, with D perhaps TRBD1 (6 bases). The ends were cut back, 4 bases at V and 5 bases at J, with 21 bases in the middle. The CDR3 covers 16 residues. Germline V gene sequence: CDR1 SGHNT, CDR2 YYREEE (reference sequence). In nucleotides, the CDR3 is TGTGCCAGCAGCCTCGGAGGGGGAGGGGAGCGGTATGGCTACACCTTC. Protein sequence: CASSLGGGGERYGYTF.

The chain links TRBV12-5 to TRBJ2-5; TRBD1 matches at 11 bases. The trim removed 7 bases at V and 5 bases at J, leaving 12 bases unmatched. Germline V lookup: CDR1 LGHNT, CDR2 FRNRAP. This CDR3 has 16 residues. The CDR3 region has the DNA TGTGCTAGTGACAACCCCGGGACAGGGGGAAGGGAGACCCAGTACTTC. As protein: CASDNPGTGGRETQYF.

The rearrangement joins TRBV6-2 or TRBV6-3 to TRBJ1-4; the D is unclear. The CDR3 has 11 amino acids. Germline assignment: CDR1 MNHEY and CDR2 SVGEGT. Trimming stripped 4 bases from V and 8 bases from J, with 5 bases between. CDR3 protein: CASSLGEKLFF. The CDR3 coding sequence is TGTGCCAGCAGTTTGGGCGAAAAACTGTTTTTT.

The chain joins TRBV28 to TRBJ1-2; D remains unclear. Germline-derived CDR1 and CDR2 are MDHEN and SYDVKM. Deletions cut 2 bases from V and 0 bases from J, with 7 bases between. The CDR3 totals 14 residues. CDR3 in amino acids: CASSLNAPNYGYTF. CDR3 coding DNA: TGTGCCAGCAGTTTAAACGCTCCTAACTATGGCTACACCTTC.

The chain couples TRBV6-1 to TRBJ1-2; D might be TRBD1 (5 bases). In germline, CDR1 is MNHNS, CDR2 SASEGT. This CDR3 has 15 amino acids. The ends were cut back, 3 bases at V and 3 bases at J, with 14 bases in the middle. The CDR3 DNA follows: TGTGCCAGCAGTGATTGGGGAGGGGTTGACTATGGCTACACCTTC. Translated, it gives CASSDWGGVDYGYTF.

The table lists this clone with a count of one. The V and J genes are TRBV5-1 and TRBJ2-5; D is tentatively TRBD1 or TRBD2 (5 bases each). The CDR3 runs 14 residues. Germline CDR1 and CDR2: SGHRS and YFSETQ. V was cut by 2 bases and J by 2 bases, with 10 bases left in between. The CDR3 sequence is CASSLGTAQETQYF. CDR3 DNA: TGCGCCAGCAGCTTAGGGACCGCTCAAGAGACCCAGTACTTC.

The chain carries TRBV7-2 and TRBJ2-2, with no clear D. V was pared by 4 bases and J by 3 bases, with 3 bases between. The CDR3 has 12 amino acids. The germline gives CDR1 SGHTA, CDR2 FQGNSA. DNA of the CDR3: TGTGCCAGCAGCTCCTACACCGGGGAGCTGTTTTTT. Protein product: CASSSYTGELFF.

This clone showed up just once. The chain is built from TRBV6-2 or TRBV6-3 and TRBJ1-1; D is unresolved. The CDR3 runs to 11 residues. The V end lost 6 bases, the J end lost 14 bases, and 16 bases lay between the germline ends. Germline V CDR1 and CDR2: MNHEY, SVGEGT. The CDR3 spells CASSSSRAAFF. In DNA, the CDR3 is TGTGCCAGCAGCTCCTCCCGCGCGGCCTTCTTT.

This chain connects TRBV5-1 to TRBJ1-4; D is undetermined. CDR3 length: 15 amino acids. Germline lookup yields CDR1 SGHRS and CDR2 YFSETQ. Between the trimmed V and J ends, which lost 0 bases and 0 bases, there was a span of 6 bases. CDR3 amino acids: CASSLGGSTNEKLFF. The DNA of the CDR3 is TGCGCCAGCAGCTTGGGAGGCTCAACTAATGAAAAACTGTTTTTT.

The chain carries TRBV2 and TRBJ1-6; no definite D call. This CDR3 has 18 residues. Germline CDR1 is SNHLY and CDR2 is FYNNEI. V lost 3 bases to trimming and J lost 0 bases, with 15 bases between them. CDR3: CASSEGSVKVSYNSPLHF. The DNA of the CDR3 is TGTGCCAGCAGTGAGGGCAGTGTGAAGGTCTCCTATAATTCACCCCTCCACTTT. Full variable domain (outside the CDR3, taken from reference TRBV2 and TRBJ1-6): EPEVTQTPSHQVTQMGQEVILRCVPISNHLYFYWYRQILGQKVEFLVSFYNNEISEKSEIFDDQFSVERPDGSNFTLKIRSTKLEDSAMYFCASSEGSVKVSYNSPLHFGNGTRLTVT.

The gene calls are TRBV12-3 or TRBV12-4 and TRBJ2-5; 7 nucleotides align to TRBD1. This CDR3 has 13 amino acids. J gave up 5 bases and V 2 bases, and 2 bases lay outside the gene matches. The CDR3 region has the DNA TGTGCCAGCAGTTTAAGGGGGCGGGAGACCCAGTACTTC. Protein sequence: CASSLRGRETQYF.

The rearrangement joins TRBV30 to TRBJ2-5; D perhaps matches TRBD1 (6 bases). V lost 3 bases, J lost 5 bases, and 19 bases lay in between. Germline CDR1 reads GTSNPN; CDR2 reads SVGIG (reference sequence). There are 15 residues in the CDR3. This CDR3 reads CAWRVQGDARETQYF. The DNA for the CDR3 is TGTGCCTGGAGAGTACAGGGAGATGCCCGGGAGACCCAGTACTTC. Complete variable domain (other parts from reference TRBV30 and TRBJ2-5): SQTIHQWPATLVQPVGSPLSLECTVEGTSNPNLYWYRQAAGRGLQLLFYSVGIGQISSEVPQNLSASRPQDRQFILSSKKLLLSDSGFYLCAWRVQGDARETQYFGPGTRLLVL.

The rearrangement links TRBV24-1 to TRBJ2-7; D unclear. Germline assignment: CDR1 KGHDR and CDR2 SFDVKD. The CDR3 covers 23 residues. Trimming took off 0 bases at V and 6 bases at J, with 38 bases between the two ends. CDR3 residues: CATSDLLLYKTKPKTMLFSEQYF. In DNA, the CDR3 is TGTGCCACCAGTGATTTGCTCCTCTACAAAACCAAACCTAAAACCATGCTATTCTCCGAGCAGTACTTC.

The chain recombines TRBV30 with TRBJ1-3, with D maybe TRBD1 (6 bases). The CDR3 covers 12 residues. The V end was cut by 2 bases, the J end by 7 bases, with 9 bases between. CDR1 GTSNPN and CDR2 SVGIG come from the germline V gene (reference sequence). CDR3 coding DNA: TGTGCCTGGAGTCAGGGGCACAACACCATATATTTT. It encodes CAWSQGHNTIYF.

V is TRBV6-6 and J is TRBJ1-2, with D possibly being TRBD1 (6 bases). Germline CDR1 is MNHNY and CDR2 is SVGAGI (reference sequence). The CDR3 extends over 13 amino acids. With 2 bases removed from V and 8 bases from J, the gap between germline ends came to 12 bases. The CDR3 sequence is CASSYQGSRGYTF. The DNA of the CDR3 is TGTGCCAGCAGTTACCAGGGGTCGCGGGGCTACACCTTC.

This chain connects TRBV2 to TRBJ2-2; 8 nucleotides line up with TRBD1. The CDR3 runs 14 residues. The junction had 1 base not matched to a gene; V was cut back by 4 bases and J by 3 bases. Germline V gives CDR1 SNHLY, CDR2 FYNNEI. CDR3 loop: CASSVQGDTGELFF. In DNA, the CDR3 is TGTGCCAGCAGTGTACAGGGGGACACCGGGGAGCTGTTTTTT.

CDR3 sequence: CASGPGTGGLTGELFF. The CDR3 DNA reads as TGTGCCAGCGGTCCCGGGACAGGGGGCTTAACCGGGGAGCTGTTTTTT. V usage is TRBV2 and J usage is TRBJ2-2; 12 nucleotides line up with TRBD1. CDR1 is SNHLY and CDR2 is FYNNEI in the germline V gene. Unmatched junction bases numbered 9, after V lost 8 bases and J lost 5 bases. This CDR3 spans 16 amino acids.

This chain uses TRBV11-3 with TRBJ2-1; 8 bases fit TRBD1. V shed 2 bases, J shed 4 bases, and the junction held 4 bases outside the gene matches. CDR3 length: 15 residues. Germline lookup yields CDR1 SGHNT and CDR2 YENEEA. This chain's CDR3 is CASSLSGTGYNEQFF. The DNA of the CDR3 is TGTGCCAGCAGCTTATCGGGGACAGGTTACAATGAGCAGTTCTTC.

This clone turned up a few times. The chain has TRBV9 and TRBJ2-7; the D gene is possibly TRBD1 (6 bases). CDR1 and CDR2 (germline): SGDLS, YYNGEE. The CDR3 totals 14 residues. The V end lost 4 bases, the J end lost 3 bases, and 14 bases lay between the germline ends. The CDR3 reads CASSIGQTNYEQYF. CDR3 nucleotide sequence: TGTGCCAGCAGCATCGGACAGACCAACTACGAGCAGTACTTC.

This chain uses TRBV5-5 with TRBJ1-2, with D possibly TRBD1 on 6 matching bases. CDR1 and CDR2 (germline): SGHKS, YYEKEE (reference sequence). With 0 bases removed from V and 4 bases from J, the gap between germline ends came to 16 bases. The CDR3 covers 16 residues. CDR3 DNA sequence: TGTGCCAGCAGCTTGGATATCACGGGGGCACCCTATGGCTACACCTTC. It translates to CASSLDITGAPYGYTF.